Below, one T cell receptor beta chain is given with its context. Its antigen is currently unknown. The sample originates from a study of graft-versus-host responses after intestinal transplantation. General study points: GvH clones surfaced in recipient marrow, some emerging earlier in ileum or blood.

The assay was immunoSEQ multiplex PCR, and TCRdb's table has in-frame clones only and misses some. Altogether some 85,000 clones are present, over 75% being singletons, with the ten largest covering more than 7%. The CDR3 spans 16 residues. Unmatched junction bases numbered 9, after V lost 7 bases and J lost 2 bases. Looked up from germline, CDR1 is ENHRY and CDR2 is SYGVKD. This specimen consisted of unstimulated CD8+ T cells sorted from spleen or lymph node cells, obtained before transplant. The sequence was obtained from a human donor who was the organ donor for an intestinal transplant. The chain is built from TRBV10-3 and TRBJ1-3, with 9 bases identical to TRBD1. The CDR3 coding sequence is TGTGCCATCAAGCCGGGACAGGGAACAGCTGGAAACACCATATATTTT. It is translated as CAIKPGQGTAGNTIYF.